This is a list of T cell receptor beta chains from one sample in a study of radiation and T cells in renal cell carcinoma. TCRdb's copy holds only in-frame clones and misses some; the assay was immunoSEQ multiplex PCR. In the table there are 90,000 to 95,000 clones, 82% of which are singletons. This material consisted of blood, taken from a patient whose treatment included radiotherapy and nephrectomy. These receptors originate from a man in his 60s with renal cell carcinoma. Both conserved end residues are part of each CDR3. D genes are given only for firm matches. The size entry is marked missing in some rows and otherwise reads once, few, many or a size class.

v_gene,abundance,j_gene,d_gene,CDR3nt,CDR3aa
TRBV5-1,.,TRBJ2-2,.,TGCGCCAGCAGCTTGGGTGAACTGAACACCGGGGAGCTGTTTTTT,CASSLGELNTGELFF
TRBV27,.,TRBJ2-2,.,TGTGCCAGCAGTTTAGTTTACGGGGAGCTGTTTTTT,CASSLVYGELFF
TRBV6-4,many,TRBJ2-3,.,TGTGCCAGCAGTGATGCGGCGGGGAGCACAGATACGCAGTATTTT,CASSDAAGSTDTQYF
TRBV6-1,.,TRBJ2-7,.,TGTGCCAGCTACCGAGGACAGTCCCGGGGGGAGCAGTACTTC,CASYRGQSRGEQYF
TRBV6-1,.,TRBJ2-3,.,TGTGCCAGCAGCCCCCAGGGGTTCTACACAGATACGCAGTATTTT,CASSPQGFYTDTQYF
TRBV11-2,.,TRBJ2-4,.,TGTGCCAGCAGCTACCCCAGGGGAGGGAACATTCAGTACTTC,CASSYPRGGNIQYF
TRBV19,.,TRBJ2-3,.,TGTGCCAGTAGTATAGTTGGCGGGGACCGCGGAGCAGATACGCAGTATTTT,CASSIVGGDRGADTQYF
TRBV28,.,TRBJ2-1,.,TGTGCCAGCAGCTCGTTCTCCTACAATGAGCAGTTCTTC,CASSSFSYNEQFF
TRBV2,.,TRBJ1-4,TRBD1,TGTGCCAGCGGGGACAGGGGGCAACGAACTAATGAAAAACTGTTTTTT,CASGDRGQRTNEKLFF
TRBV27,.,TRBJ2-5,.,TGTGCCAGCTGGCGGCTGGGTTGGAAAGAGACCCAGTACTTC,CASWRLGWKETQYF
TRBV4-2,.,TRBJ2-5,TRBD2,TGTGCCAGCAGCCCGCTGGGTGCGGGCGGGAGAGGTCGCCAAGAGACCCAGTACTTC,CASSPLGAGGRGRQETQYF
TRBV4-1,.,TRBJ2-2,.,TGCGCCAGCAGCCATGATGAGGGACGGACGAACACCGGGGAGCTGTTTTTT,CASSHDEGRTNTGELFF
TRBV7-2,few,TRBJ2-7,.,TGTGCCAGCAGCTTCACGAGGGCGGGGGAGCAGTACTTC,CASSFTRAGEQYF
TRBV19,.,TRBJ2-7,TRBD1,TGTGCCAGTAGTATCCAGGGGGCGCATGAGCAGTACTTC,CASSIQGAHEQYF
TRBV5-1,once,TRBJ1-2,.,TGCGCCAGCAGCTTGGCCTTGGGGCGGGAGCATGGCTACACCTTC,CASSLALGREHGYTF
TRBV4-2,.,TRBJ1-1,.,TGTGCCAGCAGCCAAGCGACCTGGGGGCCCAGAGGGATGAACACTGAAGCTTTCTTT,CASSQATWGPRGMNTEAFF
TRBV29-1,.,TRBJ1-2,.,TGCAGCGTTGAAGGGGGGGAGGGCTACACCTTC,CSVEGGEGYTF
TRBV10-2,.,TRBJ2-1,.,TGCGCCAGCAGTGAAAGCGGTACCTACAATGAGCAGTTCTTC,CASSESGTYNEQFF
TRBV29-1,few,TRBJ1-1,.,TGCAGCGTTAATTGGATGGGCACTGAAGCTTTCTTT,CSVNWMGTEAFF
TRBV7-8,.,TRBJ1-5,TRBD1,TGTGCCAGCAGCCTGCAGGGGGCGTTGAAGCCCCAGCATTTT,CASSLQGALKPQHF
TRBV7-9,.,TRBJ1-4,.,TGTGCCAGCAGCCAAGTATCTGAAAAACTGTTTTTT,CASSQVSEKLFF
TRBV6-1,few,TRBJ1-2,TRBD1,TGTGCCAGCAGTGAAGCCTGGGACAGTGGCTACACCTTC,CASSEAWDSGYTF
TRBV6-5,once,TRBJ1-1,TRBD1,TGTGCCAGCAGCACCCCGGGGACAGGGAACACTGAAGCTTTCTTT,CASSTPGTGNTEAFF
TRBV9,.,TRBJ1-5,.,TGTGCCAGCAGCGCCCAGGGGAACAGCAATCAGCCCCAGCATTTT,CASSAQGNSNQPQHF
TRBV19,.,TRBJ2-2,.,TGTGCCAGTAGTGCGGCGGGGACGACCGGACCCGGGGAGCTGTTTTTT,CASSAAGTTGPGELFF
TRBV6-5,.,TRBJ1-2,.,TGTGCCAGCAGTCCTCCGGGAAAGGGTGGCTACACCTTC,CASSPPGKGGYTF
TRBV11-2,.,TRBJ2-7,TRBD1,TGTGCCAGCAGCTTGGACAGGGGCTCCTACGAGCAGTACTTC,CASSLDRGSYEQYF
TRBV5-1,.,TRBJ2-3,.,TGCGCCAGCAGCTTGGCGACGGGGGATACAGATACGCAGTATTTT,CASSLATGDTDTQYF
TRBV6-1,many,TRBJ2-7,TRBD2,TGTGCCAGCACCGGGAGGGGGAGCTCCTACGAGCAGTACTTC,CASTGRGSSYEQYF
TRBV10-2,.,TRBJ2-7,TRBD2,TGCGCCAGCGGGACTATATCCTACGAGCAGTACTTC,CASGTISYEQYF
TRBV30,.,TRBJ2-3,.,TGTGCCTGGAGCCCCGACAGGATCACAGATACGCAGTATTTT,CAWSPDRITDTQYF
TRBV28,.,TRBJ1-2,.,TGTGCCAGCAAGTGGGGGGCCTATGGCTACACCTTC,CASKWGAYGYTF
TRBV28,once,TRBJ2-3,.,TGTGCCAGCATAGGTCCGGATACGCAGTATTTT,CASIGPDTQYF
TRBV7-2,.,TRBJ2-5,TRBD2,TGTGCCAGCAGCTTACTGAGGACTAGCGGGAGGGCTCGACAAGAGACCCAGTACTTC,CASSLLRTSGRARQETQYF
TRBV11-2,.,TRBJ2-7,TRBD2,TGTGCCAGCAAAACGGGCGGGGGGAGTGTCTACGAGCAGTACTTC,CASKTGGGSVYEQYF
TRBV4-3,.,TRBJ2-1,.,TGCGCCAGCGGCGGGGAGGGGGTTGAGCAGTTCTTC,CASGGEGVEQFF
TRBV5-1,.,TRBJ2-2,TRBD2,TGCGCCAGCAGCGAATTGGCTAGCGGGAGGGCGTACACCGGGGAGCTGTTTTTT,CASSELASGRAYTGELFF
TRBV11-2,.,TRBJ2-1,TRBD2,TGTGCCAGCAGCTTACGGGCTAGCGGAGAGGTCGAGAATGAGCAGTTCTTC,CASSLRASGEVENEQFF
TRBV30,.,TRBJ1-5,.,TGTGCCTGGAGTTTCGTCAACGGCAATCAGCCCCAGCATTTT,CAWSFVNGNQPQHF
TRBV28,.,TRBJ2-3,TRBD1,TGTGCCAGCAGTGGTCTTGGGGACAGGGGGCCAACAGATACGCAGTATTTT,CASSGLGDRGPTDTQYF
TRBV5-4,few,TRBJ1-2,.,TGTGCCAGCAGCTCCCGGGGCGAGGGGCGTTATGGCTACACCTTC,CASSSRGEGRYGYTF
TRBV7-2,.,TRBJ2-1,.,TGTGCCAGCAGCTTAGCTATGGGGGCCTACAATGAGCAGTTCTTC,CASSLAMGAYNEQFF
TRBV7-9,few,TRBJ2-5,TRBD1,TGTGCCAGCAGCTTTGTACAGGGGGCCGAAGAGACCCAGTACTTC,CASSFVQGAEETQYF
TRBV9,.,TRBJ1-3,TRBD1,TGTGCCAGCAGCGAAGGACAGGGGGCGCTCGGAAACACCATATATTTT,CASSEGQGALGNTIYF
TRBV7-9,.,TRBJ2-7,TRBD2,TGTGCCAGCAGCTCAAACCGACTAGCGGGAGTGGGGGAGCAGTACTTC,CASSSNRLAGVGEQYF
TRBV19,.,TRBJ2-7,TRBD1,TGTGCCAGTAGTTGGGGACAGGCCTACGAGCAGTACTTC,CASSWGQAYEQYF
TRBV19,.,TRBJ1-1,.,TGTGCCAGTAGTATGCCGGGGGCGAACACTGAAGCTTTCTTT,CASSMPGANTEAFF
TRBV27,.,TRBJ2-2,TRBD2,TGTGCCAGCAGACCTAGCGGGGGGACCGGGGAGCTGTTTTTT,CASRPSGGTGELFF
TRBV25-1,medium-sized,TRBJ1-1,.,TGTGCCAGCAGGGGGATGAACACTGAAGCTTTCTTT,CASRGMNTEAFF
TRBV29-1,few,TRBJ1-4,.,TGCAGCGTTTTTACCGGGCCGAGTGAGGGTGAAAAACTGTTTTTT,CSVFTGPSEGEKLFF
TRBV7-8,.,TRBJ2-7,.,TGTGCCAGCAGCTTAGCACAGGGAAGGGAGCAGTACTTC,CASSLAQGREQYF
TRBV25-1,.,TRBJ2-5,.,TGTGCCAGCAGGTCTGCCGGGGAGACCCAGTACTTC,CASRSAGETQYF